This T cell receptor beta chain was documented in a study of cytomegalovirus exposure and HLA in healthy donors. The study's findings and limits: Cytomegalovirus status, reportedly, was diagnosed with high specificity and sensitivity by the classifier. In a later analysis, at a false discovery rate of 0.05, approximately 18,000 TCR beta sequences were associated with HLA alleles. Sequencing likely produced, as an artifact, a cluster of highly shared sequence variants.

Points on this clone: Antigen: not known.

Sampled while nominally healthy, donors likely had unrecorded immune exposures. Amplification used 60 Vbeta primers and 13 Jbeta primers. TCRdb keeps only in-frame clones here, not all; method: immunoSEQ multiplex PCR. The data hold some 140,000 clones, with around four fifths observed a single time. V shed 3 bases and J shed 6 bases, with 12 bases lying between them. The CDR3 consists of 13 residues. Germline-derived CDR1 and CDR2 are SEHNR and FQNEAQ (reference sequence). The origin of this receptor is a woman aged 40 to 50 in good health and CMV-seronegative. The sample consisted of PBMCs. This chain links TRBV7-9 with TRBJ2-7, with D maybe TRBD1 (6 bases). Here the CDR3 DNA reads TGTGCCAGCAGCTTGGGGACATCTGTCGAGCAGTACTTC. This encodes CASSLGTSVEQYF.